Presented here are 15 T cell receptor beta chains from one specimen sequenced in a study of radiation and T cells in renal cell carcinoma. The table came from immunoSEQ multiplex PCR; TCRdb's copy has only in-frame clones and leaves some out. This table holds 100,000 to 150,000 clones, approximately 82% found once. Specified time point: baseline pretreatment blood. The treatment is: 15 Gy SBRT to primary tumor, nephrectomy 4 weeks later. The input for sequencing was blood, taken from a patient whose treatment included radiotherapy and nephrectomy. The receptors stem from a woman aged 60-75 years with renal cell carcinoma.

V is TRBV5-6 and J is TRBJ1-1; the D is unclear. The V end was cut by 2 bases, the J end by 3 bases, with 8 bases between. The germline CDR1 and CDR2 sequences are SGHDT and YYEEEE. This CDR3 spans 13 amino acids. CDR3 DNA: TGTGCCAGCAGCTTAACCGGGGACACTGAAGCTTTCTTT. This sequence encodes CASSLTGDTEAFF.

The genes are TRBV5-5 and TRBJ2-2, with a weak D call TRBD1 (5 bases). The CDR3 totals 17 residues. V was trimmed by 0 bases and J by 0 bases, leaving 12 bases between them. Germline values: CDR1 SGHKS, CDR2 YYEKEE (reference sequence). In DNA form, the CDR3 reads TGTGCCAGCAGCTTGGCCGTCGGCAGGGCGAACACCGGGGAGCTGTTTTTT. Its protein product is CASSLAVGRANTGELFF.

The chain is built from TRBV18 and TRBJ2-2; 8 positions match TRBD1. Trimming removed 5 bases from V and 1 base from J; junction bases left unmatched: 3. Germline V CDR1 and CDR2: KGHSH, LQKENI. There are 15 residues in the CDR3. The CDR3 sequence is CASSRGQGNTGELFF. CDR3 sequence (DNA): TGTGCCAGCTCAAGAGGACAGGGGAACACCGGGGAGCTGTTTTTT.

This sequence joins TRBV6-5 and TRBJ1-2, with D uncertain. The CDR3 contains 13 residues. Trimming took off 7 bases at V and 2 bases at J, with 11 bases between the two ends. Germline V gene sequence: CDR1 MNHEY, CDR2 SVGAGI. This CDR3 reads CASTHNLNYGYTF. CDR3 nucleotides: TGTGCCAGCACCCACAACCTAAACTATGGCTACACCTTC.

The rearrangement joins TRBV5-8 to TRBJ1-1, with a tentative D call TRBD1 (5 bases). V was clipped by 0 bases and J by 1 base, with 13 bases between them. The germline gives CDR1 SGHTS, CDR2 YDEGEE. The CDR3 covers 16 residues. CDR3 nucleotide sequence: TGTGCCAGCAGCTTGGCCATGGGGCTGGGGAACACTGAAGCTTTCTTT. Translation gives CASSLAMGLGNTEAFF.

V and J are TRBV11-2 and TRBJ1-5; D perhaps matches TRBD1 (6 bases). Germline V gene sequence: CDR1 SGHAT, CDR2 FQNNGV. The V end lost 5 bases, the J end lost 6 bases, and 14 bases lay between the germline ends. The CDR3 contains 14 residues. The CDR3 DNA is TGTGCCAGCAGCCCCAGCAGGGGCGGTCAGCCCCAGCATTTT. Protein: CASSPSRGGQPQHF. The full variable domain, completed using reference TRBV11-2 and TRBJ1-5, is EAGVAQSPRYKIIEKRQSVAFWCNPISGHATLYWYQQILGQGPKLLIQFQNNGVVDDSQLPKDRFSAERLKGVDSTLKIQPAKLEDSAVYLCASSPSRGGQPQHFGDGTRLSIL.

The chain joins TRBV6-5 to TRBJ2-3, with TRBD2 identical over 8 bases. CDR1 and CDR2 from the germline V gene are MNHEY and SVGAGI. The CDR3 covers 16 residues. With 2 bases clipped from V and 1 base from J, the junction kept 5 bases outside the gene matches. CDR3 in DNA: TGTGCCAGCAGTTACAAAGCGGGGGACGGCACAGATACGCAGTATTTT. Translating gives CASSYKAGDGTDTQYF.

The chain recombines TRBV30 with TRBJ1-3, with a weak D call TRBD1 (6 bases). The V end was cut by 2 bases, the J end by 2 bases, with 16 bases between. Germline CDR1 is GTSNPN and CDR2 is SVGIG (reference sequence). This CDR3 has 16 residues. In nucleotides, the CDR3 is TGTGCCTGGAGTCCGGCGACAGGCACAACTGGAAACACCATATATTTT. It encodes CAWSPATGTTGNTIYF.

V and J are TRBV7-6 and TRBJ2-1; 8 bases are shared with TRBD2. Trimming cost V 4 bases and J 10 bases; bases outside gene matches: 3. Germline assignment: CDR1 SGHVS and CDR2 FNYEAQ. The CDR3 is 12 residues long. The CDR3 nucleotides read TGTGCCAGCAGCTCCGGGGGGGGCGAGCAGTTCTTC. It yields the protein CASSSGGGEQFF.

This rearrangement joins TRBV11-3 to TRBJ2-5; TRBD2 matches at 7 bases. The V gene end was trimmed by 5 bases and the J gene end by 3 bases; junction bases not matched to a gene: 9. The CDR3 length is 15 residues. The germline CDR1 and CDR2 sequences are SGHNT and YENEEA. The CDR3 DNA reads TGTGCCAGCAGCCTAACTTATCGGGAGGAAGAGACCCAGTACTTC. It codes for CASSLTYREEETQYF.

The genes are TRBV7-8 and TRBJ1-4; 8 nucleotides agree with TRBD1. There are 14 residues in the CDR3. V trimming: 4 bases; J trimming: 5 bases; junction bases outside the gene matches: 3. From germline, CDR1 is SGHVS and CDR2 FQNEAQ. CDR3 sequence: CASSWGQENEKLFF. CDR3 DNA: TGTGCCAGCAGCTGGGGACAGGAGAATGAAAAACTGTTTTTT.

The chain couples TRBV18 to TRBJ1-1; D is unresolved. The V end lost 3 bases, the J end lost 10 bases, and 21 bases lay between the germline ends. The length of the CDR3 is 15 residues. Germline assignment: CDR1 KGHSH and CDR2 LQKENI. The CDR3 protein is CASSPVGSSSWTAFF. The CDR3 DNA follows: TGTGCCAGCTCACCCGTTGGTAGCTCGTCATGGACAGCTTTCTTT.

V gene TRBV9 combines with J gene TRBJ1-4; D possibly corresponds to TRBD1 (5 bases). Trimming removed 4 bases from V and 6 bases from J, with 16 bases in between. Germline lookup yields CDR1 SGDLS and CDR2 YYNGEE. The CDR3 totals 15 residues. CDR3: CASSSRDLRDEKLFF. The CDR3 DNA reads as TGTGCCAGCAGCTCCCGGGACCTCCGGGATGAAAAACTGTTTTTT. The entire variable domain, with the rest obtained from reference TRBV9 and TRBJ1-4, is as follows: DSGVTQTPKHLITATGQRVTLRCSPRSGDLSVYWYQQSLDQGLQFLIQYYNGEERAKGNILERFSAQQFPDLHSELNLSSLELGDSALYFCASSSRDLRDEKLFFGSGTQLSVL.

This rearrangement joins TRBV19 to TRBJ2-1; 7 bases map to TRBD2. In germline, CDR1 is LNHDA, CDR2 SQIVND (reference sequence). The ends lost 7 bases at V and 0 bases at J; junction bases unmatched: 6. CDR3 length equals 15 residues. The CDR3 loop reads CASTPGGTSYNEQFF. The CDR3 DNA reads TGTGCCAGTACCCCCGGGGGGACCTCCTACAATGAGCAGTTCTTC.

This chain links TRBV7-3 with TRBJ2-7; D might be TRBD2 (6 bases). The CDR3 is made up of 13 amino acids. Germline V gene lookup returns CDR1 SGHTA and CDR2 FQGTGA. V lost 5 bases, J lost 6 bases, and 14 bases lay in between. Here the CDR3 reads CASSTDQGGEQYF. DNA of the CDR3: TGTGCCAGCAGCACCGATCAGGGAGGCGAGCAGTACTTC.